These T cell receptor beta chains were read from a single sample in a study of blood T cell repertoires in COVID-19. Clones were read by immunoSEQ multiplex PCR, and TCRdb kept only the in-frame ones, dropping some. The sample shows 200,000 to 250,000 clones, about nine tenths of them seen only once. What was sequenced was PBMCs or T cells enriched from blood (not recorded which). The receptors stem from a woman aged 45-59 years in a cohort exposed to, infected with or recovered from COVID-19 (not recorded which). Both conserved end residues are part of each CDR3. D genes are given only for firm matches. For some rows the clone size is stated as once, few or many, or as a class when expanded; others skip it.

>TRBD1|.|TRBJ1-1|TRBV4-2
CASSQDFGQGAFF
TGTGCCAGCAGCCAAGATTTCGGACAGGGTGCTTTCTTT
>TRBD1|.|TRBJ1-1|TRBV5-1
CASSSKTGGASEAFF
TGCGCCAGCAGCTCCAAGACAGGGGGCGCGTCTGAAGCTTTCTTT
>TRBD1|.|TRBJ1-4|TRBV7-2
CASSQQGRGEKLFF
TGTGCCAGCAGCCAACAGGGGCGGGGTGAAAAACTGTTTTTT
>TRBD1|.|TRBJ1-5|TRBV2
CASRTTGYEDQPQHF
TGTGCCAGCAGGACGACAGGGTATGAGGATCAGCCCCAGCATTTT
>.|.|TRBJ1-2|TRBV15
CATSRAGILYGYTF
TGTGCCACCAGCAGGGCCGGGATCCTCTATGGCTACACCTTC
>.|.|TRBJ1-1|TRBV5-1
CASSLGRSYTEAFF
TGCGCCAGCAGCTTGGGCAGGTCTTACACTGAAGCTTTCTTT
>TRBD1|.|TRBJ1-1|TRBV24-1
CATSDARGPGQGQAEAFF
TGTGCCACCAGTGATGCCAGAGGACCGGGACAGGGCCAAGCTGAAGCTTTCTTT
>TRBD2|.|TRBJ2-7|TRBV27
CASSLSPFGGELYEQYF
TGTGCCAGCAGTTTATCACCCTTTGGGGGGGAACTCTACGAGCAGTACTTC
>TRBD2|.|TRBJ2-1|TRBV11-3
CASSSRSGGGFNEQFF
TGTGCCAGCAGCTCTCGCAGCGGGGGCGGATTCAATGAGCAGTTCTTC
>TRBD1|once|TRBJ2-2|TRBV7-2
CASSRRGSTGELFF
TGTGCCAGCAGTCGCAGGGGGTCCACCGGGGAGCTGTTTTTT
>.|.|TRBJ1-5|TRBV7-2
CASSQHMGGSQPQHF
TGTGCCAGCAGCCAACACATGGGGGGGAGTCAGCCCCAGCATTTT
>TRBD1|few|TRBJ1-2|TRBV7-2
CASSNRQGSLNGYTF
TGTGCCAGCAGCAATAGACAGGGGAGTTTGAATGGCTACACCTTC
>.|.|TRBJ1-3|TRBV30
CAWRLPPGSSGNTIYF
TGTGCCTGGAGACTGCCTCCGGGTAGCTCTGGAAACACCATATATTTT
>TRBD1|.|TRBJ2-2|TRBV2
CASSEFRTGSGTGELFF
TGTGCCAGCAGTGAATTTAGGACAGGGTCGGGCACCGGGGAGCTGTTTTTT
>.|.|TRBJ1-2|TRBV19
CASSIGAQGIYGYTF
TGTGCCAGTAGTATAGGCGCGCAGGGGATCTATGGCTACACCTTC
>.|.|TRBJ1-6|TRBV5-4
CASSLPGTSYSPLHF
TGTGCCAGCAGCTTGCCAGGAACGAGCTACTCACCCCTCCACTTT
>TRBD2|.|TRBJ2-3|TRBV5-1
CASSLRSGGRDTQYF
TGCGCCAGCAGCTTGAGGAGCGGGGGTAGGGATACGCAGTATTTT
>TRBD1|.|TRBJ1-4|TRBV5-1
CASSLKQGLLDNEKLFF
TGCGCCAGCAGCTTAAAACAGGGGCTACTAGATAACGAAAAACTGTTTTTT
>.|.|TRBJ2-7|TRBV5-1
CASSMDRSYEQYF
TGCGCCAGCAGCATGGACAGATCCTACGAGCAGTACTTC
>.|.|TRBJ2-7|TRBV11-3
CASSLAVNYEQYF
TGTGCCAGCAGCTTAGCAGTCAACTACGAGCAGTACTTC